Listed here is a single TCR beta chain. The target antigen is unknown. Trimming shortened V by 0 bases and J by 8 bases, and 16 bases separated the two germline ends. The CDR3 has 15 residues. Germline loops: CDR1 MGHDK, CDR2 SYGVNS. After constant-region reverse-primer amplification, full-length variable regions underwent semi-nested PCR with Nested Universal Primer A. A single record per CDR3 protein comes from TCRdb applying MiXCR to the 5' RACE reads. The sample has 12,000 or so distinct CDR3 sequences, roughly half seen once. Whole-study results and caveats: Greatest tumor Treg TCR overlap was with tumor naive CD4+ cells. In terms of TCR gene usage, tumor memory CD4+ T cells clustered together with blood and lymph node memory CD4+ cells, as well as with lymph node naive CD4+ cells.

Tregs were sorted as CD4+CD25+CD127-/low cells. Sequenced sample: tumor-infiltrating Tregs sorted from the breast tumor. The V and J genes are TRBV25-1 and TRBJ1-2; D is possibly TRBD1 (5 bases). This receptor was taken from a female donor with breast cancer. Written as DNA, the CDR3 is TGTGCCAGCAGTGAATACGGGGACGGCCGGGGGGGCTACACCTTC. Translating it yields CASSEYGDGRGGYTF.